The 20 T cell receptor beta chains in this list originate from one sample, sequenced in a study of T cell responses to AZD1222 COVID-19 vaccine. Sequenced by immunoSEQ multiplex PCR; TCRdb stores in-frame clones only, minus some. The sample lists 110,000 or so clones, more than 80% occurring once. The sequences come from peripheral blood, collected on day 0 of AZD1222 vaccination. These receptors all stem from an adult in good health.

The CDR3: CASSLGGSTGELFF. The CDR3 DNA reads TGCGCCAGCAGCTTGGGTGGGAGCACCGGGGAGCTGTTTTTT. The chain recombines TRBV5-1 with TRBJ2-2, with a possible D match to TRBD2 (5 bases). Between the trimmed V and J ends, which lost 0 bases and 4 bases, there was a span of 7 bases. The CDR3 is made up of 14 amino acids. The germline CDR1 and CDR2 sequences are SGHRS and YFSETQ. Together with reference TRBV5-1 and TRBJ2-2, the CDR3 gives the full variable domain: KAGVTQTPRYLIKTRGQQVTLSCSPISGHRSVSWYQQTPGQGLQFLFEYFSETQRNKGNFPGRFSGRQFSNSRSEMNVSTLELGDSALYLCASSLGGSTGELFFGEGSRLTVL.

The CDR3 DNA is TGTGCCAGCAGTGAAGAATACTCTGGAAACACCATATATTTT. Its translation: CASSEEYSGNTIYF. The gene calls are TRBV2 and TRBJ1-3; D is ambiguous. From germline, CDR1 is SNHLY and CDR2 FYNNEI. V gave up 1 base and J gave up 0 bases, with 4 bases separating them. The CDR3 contains 14 residues.

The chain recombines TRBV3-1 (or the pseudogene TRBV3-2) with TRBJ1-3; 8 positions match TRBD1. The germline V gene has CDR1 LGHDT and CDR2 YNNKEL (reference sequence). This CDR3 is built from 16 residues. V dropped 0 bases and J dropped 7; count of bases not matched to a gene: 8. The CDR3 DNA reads TGTGCCAGCAGCCAAGATGGGGGACAGGTCGACAACACCATATATTTT. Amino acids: CASSQDGGQVDNTIYF.

The CDR3 sequence is CASSLEVNSPLHF. In DNA form, the CDR3 reads TGTGCCAGCAGTTTAGAGGTCAATTCACCCCTCCACTTT. The chain has TRBV12-3 or TRBV12-4 and TRBJ1-6; D call uncertain. Trimming cost V 1 base and J 7 bases, with 5 bases left between them. The length of the CDR3 is 13 residues.

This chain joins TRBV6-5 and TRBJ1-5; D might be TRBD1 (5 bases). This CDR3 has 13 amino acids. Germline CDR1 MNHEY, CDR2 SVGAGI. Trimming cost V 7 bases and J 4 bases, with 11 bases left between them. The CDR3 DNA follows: TGTGCCAGCATAGATGAGGGGAATCAGCCCCAGCATTTT. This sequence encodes CASIDEGNQPQHF.

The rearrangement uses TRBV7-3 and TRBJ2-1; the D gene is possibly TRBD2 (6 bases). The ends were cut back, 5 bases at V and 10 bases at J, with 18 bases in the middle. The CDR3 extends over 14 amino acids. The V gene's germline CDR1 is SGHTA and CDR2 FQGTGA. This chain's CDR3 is CASSIDRWRGEQFF. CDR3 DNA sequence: TGTGCCAGCAGCATCGACAGATGGAGGGGAGAGCAGTTCTTC.

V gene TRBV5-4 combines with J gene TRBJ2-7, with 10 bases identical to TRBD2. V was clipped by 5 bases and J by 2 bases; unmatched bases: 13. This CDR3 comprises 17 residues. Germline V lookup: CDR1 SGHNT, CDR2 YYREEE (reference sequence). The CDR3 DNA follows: TGTGCCAGCAGTCGGCAGAGAACTAGCGGGAAAGCCTACGAGCAGTACTTC. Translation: CASSRQRTSGKAYEQYF.

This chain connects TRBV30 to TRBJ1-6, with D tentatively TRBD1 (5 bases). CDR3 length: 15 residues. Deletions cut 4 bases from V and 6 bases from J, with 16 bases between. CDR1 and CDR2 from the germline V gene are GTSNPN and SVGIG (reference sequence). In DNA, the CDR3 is TGTGCCTGGACTTTGTCAGGGATTCTTAATTCACCCCTCCACTTT. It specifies CAWTLSGILNSPLHF.

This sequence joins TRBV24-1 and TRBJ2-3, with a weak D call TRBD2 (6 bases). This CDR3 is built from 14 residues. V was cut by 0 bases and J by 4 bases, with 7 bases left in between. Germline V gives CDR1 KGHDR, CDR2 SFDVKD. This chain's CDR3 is CATSDLGTPDTQYF. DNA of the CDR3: TGTGCCACCAGTGATTTGGGGACTCCAGATACGCAGTATTTT.

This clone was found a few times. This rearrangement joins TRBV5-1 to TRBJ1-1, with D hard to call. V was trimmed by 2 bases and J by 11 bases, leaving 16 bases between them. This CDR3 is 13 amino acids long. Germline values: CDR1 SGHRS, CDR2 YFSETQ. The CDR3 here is CASSFFWNSEAFF. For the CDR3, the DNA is TGCGCCAGCAGCTTTTTCTGGAATTCAGAGGCTTTCTTT. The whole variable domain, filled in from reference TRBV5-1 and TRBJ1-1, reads KAGVTQTPRYLIKTRGQQVTLSCSPISGHRSVSWYQQTPGQGLQFLFEYFSETQRNKGNFPGRFSGRQFSNSRSEMNVSTLELGDSALYLCASSFFWNSEAFFGQGTRLTVV.

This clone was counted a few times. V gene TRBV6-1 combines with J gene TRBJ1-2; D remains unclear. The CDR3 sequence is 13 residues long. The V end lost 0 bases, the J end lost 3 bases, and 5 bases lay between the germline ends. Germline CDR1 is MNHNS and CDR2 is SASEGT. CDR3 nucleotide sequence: TGTGCCAGCAGTGAAGCGGCGGACTATGGCTACACCTTC. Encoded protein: CASSEAADYGYTF.

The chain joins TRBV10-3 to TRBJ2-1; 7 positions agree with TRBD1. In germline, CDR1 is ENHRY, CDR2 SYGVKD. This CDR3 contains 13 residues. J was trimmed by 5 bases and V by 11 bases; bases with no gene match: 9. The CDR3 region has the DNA TGTGCCGCATGCCCCCAGGGGGACAATGAGCAGTTCTTC. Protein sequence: CAACPQGDNEQFF.

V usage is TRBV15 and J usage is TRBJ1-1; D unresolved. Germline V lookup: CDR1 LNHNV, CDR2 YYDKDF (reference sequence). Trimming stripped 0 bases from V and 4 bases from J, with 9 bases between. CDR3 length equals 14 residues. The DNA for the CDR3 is TGTGCCACCAGCAGAGAACGCTTTCCCACTGAAGCTTTCTTT. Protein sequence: CATSRERFPTEAFF.

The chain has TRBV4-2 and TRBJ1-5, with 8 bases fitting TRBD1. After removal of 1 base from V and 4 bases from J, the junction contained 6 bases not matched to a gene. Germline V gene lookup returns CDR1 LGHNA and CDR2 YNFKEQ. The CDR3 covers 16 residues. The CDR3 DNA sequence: TGTGCCAGCAGCCAAGGGGGGACAGGTCCTAATCAGCCCCAGCATTTT. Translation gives CASSQGGTGPNQPQHF.

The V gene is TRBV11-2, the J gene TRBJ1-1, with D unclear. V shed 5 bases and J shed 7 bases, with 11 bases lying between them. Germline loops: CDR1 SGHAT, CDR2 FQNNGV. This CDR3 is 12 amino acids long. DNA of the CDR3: TGTGCCAGCAGCCGAGTCGGGATTGAAGCTTTCTTT. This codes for CASSRVGIEAFF.

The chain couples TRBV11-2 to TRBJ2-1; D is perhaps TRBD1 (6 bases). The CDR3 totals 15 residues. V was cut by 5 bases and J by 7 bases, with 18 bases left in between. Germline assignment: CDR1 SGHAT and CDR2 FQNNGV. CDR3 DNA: TGTGCCAGCAGCCCCTTCGGGGCCCAGGGGAATGAGCAGTTCTTC. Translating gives CASSPFGAQGNEQFF.

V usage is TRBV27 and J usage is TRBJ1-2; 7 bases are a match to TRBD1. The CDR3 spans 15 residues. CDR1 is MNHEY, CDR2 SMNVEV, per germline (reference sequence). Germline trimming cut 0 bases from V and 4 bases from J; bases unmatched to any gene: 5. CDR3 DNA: TGTGCCAGCAGTTTATCTCGCCAGGGGGTCTATGGCTACACCTTC. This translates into CASSLSRQGVYGYTF.

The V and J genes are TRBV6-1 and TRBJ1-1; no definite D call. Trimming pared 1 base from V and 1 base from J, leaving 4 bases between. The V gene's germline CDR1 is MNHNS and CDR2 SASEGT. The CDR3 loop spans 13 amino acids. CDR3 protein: CASSEGWNTEAFF. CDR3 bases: TGTGCCAGCAGTGAAGGGTGGAACACTGAAGCTTTCTTT.

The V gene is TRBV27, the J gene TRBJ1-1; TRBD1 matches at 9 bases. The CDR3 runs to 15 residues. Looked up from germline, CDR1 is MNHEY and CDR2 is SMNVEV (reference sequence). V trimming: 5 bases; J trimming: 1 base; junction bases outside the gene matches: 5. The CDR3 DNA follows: TGTGCCAGCAGTACAACAGGGGGCCCGAACACTGAAGCTTTCTTT. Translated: CASSTTGGPNTEAFF.

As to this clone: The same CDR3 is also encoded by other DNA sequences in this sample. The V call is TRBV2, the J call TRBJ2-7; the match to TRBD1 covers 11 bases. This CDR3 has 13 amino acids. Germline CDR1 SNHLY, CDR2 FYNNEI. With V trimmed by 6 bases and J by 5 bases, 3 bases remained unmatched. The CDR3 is CASSGQGADEQYF. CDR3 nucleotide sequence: TGTGCCAGCAGCGGACAGGGGGCAGACGAGCAGTACTTC.